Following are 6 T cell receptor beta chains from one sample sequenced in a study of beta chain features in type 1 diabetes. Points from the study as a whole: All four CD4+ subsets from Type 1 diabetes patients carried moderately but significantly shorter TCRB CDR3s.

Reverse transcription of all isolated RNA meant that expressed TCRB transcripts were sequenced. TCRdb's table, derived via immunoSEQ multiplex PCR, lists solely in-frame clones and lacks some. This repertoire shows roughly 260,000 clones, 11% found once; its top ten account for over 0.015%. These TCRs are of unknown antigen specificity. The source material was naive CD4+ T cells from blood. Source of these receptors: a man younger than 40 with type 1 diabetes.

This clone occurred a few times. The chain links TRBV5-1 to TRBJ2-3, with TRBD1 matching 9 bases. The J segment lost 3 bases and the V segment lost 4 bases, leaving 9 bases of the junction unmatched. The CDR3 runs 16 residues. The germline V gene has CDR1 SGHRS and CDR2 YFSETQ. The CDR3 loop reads CASSPSLQGATDTQYF. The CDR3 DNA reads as TGCGCCAGCAGCCCAAGCCTACAGGGGGCAACAGATACGCAGTATTTT. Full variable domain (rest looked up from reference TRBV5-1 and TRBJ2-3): KAGVTQTPRYLIKTRGQQVTLSCSPISGHRSVSWYQQTPGQGLQFLFEYFSETQRNKGNFPGRFSGRQFSNSRSEMNVSTLELGDSALYLCASSPSLQGATDTQYFGPGTRLTVL.

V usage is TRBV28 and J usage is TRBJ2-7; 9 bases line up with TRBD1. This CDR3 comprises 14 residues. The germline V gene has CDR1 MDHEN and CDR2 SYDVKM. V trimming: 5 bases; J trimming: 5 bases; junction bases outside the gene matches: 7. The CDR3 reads CASSLGQGTHEQYF. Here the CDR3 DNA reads TGTGCCAGCAGTCTGGGACAGGGAACGCACGAGCAGTACTTC.

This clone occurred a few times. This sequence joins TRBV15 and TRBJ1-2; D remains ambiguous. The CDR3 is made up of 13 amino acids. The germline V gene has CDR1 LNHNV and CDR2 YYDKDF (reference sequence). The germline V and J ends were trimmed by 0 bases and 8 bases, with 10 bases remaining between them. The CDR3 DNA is TGTGCCACCAGCAGAGAGCCGGGTCGAGGCTACACCTTC. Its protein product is CATSREPGRGYTF.

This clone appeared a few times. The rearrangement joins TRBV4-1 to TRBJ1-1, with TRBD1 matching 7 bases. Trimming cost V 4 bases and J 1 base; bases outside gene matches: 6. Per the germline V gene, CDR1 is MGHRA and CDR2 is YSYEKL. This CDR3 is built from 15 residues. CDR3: CASSRGDSKNTEAFF. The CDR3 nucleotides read TGCGCCAGCAGCCGTGGGGACAGCAAGAACACTGAAGCTTTCTTT.

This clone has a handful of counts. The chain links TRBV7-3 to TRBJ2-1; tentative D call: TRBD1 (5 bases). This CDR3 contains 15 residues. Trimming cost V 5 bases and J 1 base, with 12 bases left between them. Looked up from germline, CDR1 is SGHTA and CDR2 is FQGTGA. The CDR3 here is CASSGQGLSYNEQFF. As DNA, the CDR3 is TGTGCCAGCAGCGGCCAGGGTTTGTCCTACAATGAGCAGTTCTTC.

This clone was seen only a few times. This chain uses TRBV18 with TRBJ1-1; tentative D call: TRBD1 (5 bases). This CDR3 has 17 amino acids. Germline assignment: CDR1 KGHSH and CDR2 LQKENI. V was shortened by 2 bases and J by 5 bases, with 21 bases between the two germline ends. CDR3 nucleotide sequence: TGTGCCAGCTCACCAATCAGACTGGGGAAGGGGCGAACTGAAGCTTTCTTT. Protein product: CASSPIRLGKGRTEAFF.